This paragraph reports one TCR beta chain. The germline CDR1 and CDR2 sequences are SGHAT and FQNNGV. V was shortened by 0 bases and J by 2 bases, with 6 bases between the two germline ends. The CDR3 extends over 14 amino acids. These data originate in a study of blood T cell repertoires in COVID-19. In the authors' methods: Researchers report that nucleated cell counts were estimated from reference gene primer amplification. Sequenced by immunoSEQ multiplex PCR; TCRdb stores in-frame clones only, minus some. V, J and clone size are taken as reported in that table, and D and trimming were inferred from the DNA itself. The sample gives roughly 250,000 clones, 75% to 90% of which show up once; roughly 4% is in the top ten. Donors in Cohort 3 counted as recovered after two negative PCRs, clearance, or symptom resolution.

The rearrangement uses TRBV11-2 and TRBJ2-3, with D uncertain. The specimen sequenced was PBMCs or T cells enriched from blood (not recorded which). The TCR comes from a woman in her twenties or thirties who had recovered from COVID-19. The CDR3 DNA follows: TGTGCCAGCAGCTTAGAGGGCCTCACAGATACGCAGTATTTT. Translated: CASSLEGLTDTQYF.